This T cell receptor beta chain originates from a study of blood T cell repertoires in COVID-19. Study information: The samples span acute and convalescent COVID-19 from the United States, Italy and Spain. Sources were T cells, B-cell-depleted T cells, or PBMCs; the material itself was cDNA or gDNA.

As handled by the study authors: For nucleated cells, counts were estimated from reference gene primer amplification. Clones were read by immunoSEQ multiplex PCR, and TCRdb kept only the in-frame ones, dropping some. That table furnishes V, J and clone size, whereas the DNA furnished D and trimming. This table holds 60,000 to 80,000 clones, approximately 88% found once. The sequence was obtained from a human donor in a cohort sampled during active COVID-19. The sequencing sample was made of peripheral blood.

This chain's CDR3 is CASSLFLGSYEQYF. CDR3 in DNA: TGTGCCAGCAGTTTATTTCTGGGCAGCTACGAGCAGTACTTC. The chain recombines TRBV27 with TRBJ2-7, with D hard to call. There are 14 residues in the CDR3. Germline CDR1 is MNHEY and CDR2 is SMNVEV (reference sequence). Trimming removed 1 base at V and 3 bases at J, with 10 bases between.